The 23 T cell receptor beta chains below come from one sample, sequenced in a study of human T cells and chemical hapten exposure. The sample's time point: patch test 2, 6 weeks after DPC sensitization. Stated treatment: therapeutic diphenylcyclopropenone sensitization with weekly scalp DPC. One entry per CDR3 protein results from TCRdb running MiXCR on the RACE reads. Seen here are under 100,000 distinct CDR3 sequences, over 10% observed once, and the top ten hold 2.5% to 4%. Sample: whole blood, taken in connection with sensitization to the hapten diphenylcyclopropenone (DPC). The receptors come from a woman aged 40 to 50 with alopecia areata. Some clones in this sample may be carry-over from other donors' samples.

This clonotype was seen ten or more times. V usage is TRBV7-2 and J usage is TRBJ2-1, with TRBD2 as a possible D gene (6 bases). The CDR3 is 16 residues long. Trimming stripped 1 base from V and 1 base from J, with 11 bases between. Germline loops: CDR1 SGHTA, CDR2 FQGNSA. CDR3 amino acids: CASSLGGTRSYNEQFF. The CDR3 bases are TGTGCCAGCAGCTTAGGCGGGACCCGTTCCTACAATGAGCAGTTCTTC.

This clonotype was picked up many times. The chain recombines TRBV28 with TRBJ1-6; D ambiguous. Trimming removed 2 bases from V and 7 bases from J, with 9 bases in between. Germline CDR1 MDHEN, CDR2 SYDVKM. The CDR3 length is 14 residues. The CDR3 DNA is TGTGCCAGCAGTTTACATGATGAAAATTCACCCCTCCACTTT. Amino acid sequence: CASSLHDENSPLHF.

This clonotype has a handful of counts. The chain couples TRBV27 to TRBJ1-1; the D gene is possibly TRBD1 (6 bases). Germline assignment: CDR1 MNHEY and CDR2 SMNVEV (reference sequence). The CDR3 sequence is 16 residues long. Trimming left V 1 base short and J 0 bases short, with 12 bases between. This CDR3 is CASSLWGGGMNTEAFF. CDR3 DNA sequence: TGTGCCAGCAGTTTATGGGGAGGGGGTATGAACACTGAAGCTTTCTTT.

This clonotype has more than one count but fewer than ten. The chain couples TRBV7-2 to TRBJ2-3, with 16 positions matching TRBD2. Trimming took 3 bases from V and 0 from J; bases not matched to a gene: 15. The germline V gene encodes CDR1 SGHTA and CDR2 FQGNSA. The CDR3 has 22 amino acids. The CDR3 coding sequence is TGTGCCAGCAGCTTTCCGAGTCCCGGGACTAGCGGGGGGGCCTCTAGCACAGATACGCAGTATTTT. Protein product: CASSFPSPGTSGGASSTDTQYF. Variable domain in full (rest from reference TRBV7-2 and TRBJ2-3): GAGVSQSPSNKVTEKGKDVELRCDPISGHTALYWYRQSLGQGLEFLIYFQGNSAPDKSGLPSDRFSAERTGGSVSTLTIQRTQQEDSAVYLCASSFPSPGTSGGASSTDTQYFGPGTRLTVL.

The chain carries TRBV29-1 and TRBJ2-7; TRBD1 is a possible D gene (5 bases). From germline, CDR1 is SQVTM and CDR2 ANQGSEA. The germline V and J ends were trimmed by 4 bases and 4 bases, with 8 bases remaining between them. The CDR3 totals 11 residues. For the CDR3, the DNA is TGCAGCGTTGGACAGCAATACGAGCAGTACTTC. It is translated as CSVGQQYEQYF.

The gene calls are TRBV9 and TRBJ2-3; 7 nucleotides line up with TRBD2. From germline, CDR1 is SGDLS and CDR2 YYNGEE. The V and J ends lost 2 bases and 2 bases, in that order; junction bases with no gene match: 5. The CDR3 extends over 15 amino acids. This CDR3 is CASSVGRGDTDTQYF. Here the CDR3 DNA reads TGTGCCAGCAGCGTCGGTCGGGGGGACACAGATACGCAGTATTTT. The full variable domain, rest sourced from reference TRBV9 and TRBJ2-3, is DSGVTQTPKHLITATGQRVTLRCSPRSGDLSVYWYQQSLDQGLQFLIQYYNGEERAKGNILERFSAQQFPDLHSELNLSSLELGDSALYFCASSVGRGDTDTQYFGPGTRLTVL.

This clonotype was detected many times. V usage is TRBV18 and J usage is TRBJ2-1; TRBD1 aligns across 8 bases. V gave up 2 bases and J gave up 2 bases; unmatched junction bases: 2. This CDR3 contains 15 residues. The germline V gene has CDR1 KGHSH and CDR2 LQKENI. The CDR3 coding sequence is TGTGCCAGCTCACCAGGACAGGGTACCTACAATGAGCAGTTCTTC. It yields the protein CASSPGQGTYNEQFF.

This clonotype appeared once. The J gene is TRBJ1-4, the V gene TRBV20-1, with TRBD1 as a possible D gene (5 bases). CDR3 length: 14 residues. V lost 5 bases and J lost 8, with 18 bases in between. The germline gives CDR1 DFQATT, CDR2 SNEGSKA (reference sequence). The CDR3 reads CSAPGHTPGEKLFF. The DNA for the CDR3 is TGCAGTGCTCCCGGACATACCCCAGGGGAAAAACTGTTTTTT.

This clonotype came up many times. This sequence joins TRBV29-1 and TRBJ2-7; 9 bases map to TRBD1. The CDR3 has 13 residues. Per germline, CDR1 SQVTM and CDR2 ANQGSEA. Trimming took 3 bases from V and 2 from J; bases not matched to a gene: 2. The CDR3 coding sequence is TGCAGCGTTGAGGGACAGGGAACCTACGAGCAGTACTTC. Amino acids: CSVEGQGTYEQYF.

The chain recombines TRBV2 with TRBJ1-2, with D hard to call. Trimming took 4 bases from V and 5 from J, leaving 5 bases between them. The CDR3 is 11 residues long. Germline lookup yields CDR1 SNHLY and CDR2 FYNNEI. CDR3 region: CASSGVYGYTF. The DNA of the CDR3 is TGTGCCAGCAGTGGAGTTTATGGCTACACCTTC.

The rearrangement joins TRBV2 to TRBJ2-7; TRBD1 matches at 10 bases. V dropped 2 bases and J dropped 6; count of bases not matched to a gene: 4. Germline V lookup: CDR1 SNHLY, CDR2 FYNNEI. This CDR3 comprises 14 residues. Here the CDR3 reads CASSESRTGGEQYF. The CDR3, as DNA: TGTGCCAGCAGTGAATCGCGGACAGGGGGCGAGCAGTACTTC.

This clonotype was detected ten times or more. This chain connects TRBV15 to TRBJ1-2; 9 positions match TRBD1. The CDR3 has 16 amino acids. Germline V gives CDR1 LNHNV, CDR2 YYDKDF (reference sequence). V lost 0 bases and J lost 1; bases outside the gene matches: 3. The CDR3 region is CATSREGQGYNYGYTF. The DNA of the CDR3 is TGTGCCACCAGCAGAGAGGGACAGGGATATAACTATGGCTACACCTTC.

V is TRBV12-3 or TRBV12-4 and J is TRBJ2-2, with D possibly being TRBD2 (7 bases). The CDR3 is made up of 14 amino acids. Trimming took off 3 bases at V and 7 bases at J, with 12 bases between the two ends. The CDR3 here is CASSFRGGRGELFF. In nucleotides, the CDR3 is TGTGCCAGCAGTTTTCGCGGGGGCCGCGGGGAGCTGTTTTTT.

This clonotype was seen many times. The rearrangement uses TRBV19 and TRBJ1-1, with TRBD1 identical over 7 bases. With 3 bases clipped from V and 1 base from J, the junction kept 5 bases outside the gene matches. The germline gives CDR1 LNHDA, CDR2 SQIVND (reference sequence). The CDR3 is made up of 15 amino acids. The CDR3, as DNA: TGTGCCAGTAGTATCCAGGGGGTCGAGAACACTGAAGCTTTCTTT. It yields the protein CASSIQGVENTEAFF.

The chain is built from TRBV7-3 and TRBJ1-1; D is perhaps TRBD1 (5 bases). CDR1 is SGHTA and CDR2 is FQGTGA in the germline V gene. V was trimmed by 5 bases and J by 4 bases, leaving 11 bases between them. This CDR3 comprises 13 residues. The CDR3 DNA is TGTGCCAGCAGCCTGTCCGGGGCCACTGAAGCTTTCTTT. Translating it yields CASSLSGATEAFF.

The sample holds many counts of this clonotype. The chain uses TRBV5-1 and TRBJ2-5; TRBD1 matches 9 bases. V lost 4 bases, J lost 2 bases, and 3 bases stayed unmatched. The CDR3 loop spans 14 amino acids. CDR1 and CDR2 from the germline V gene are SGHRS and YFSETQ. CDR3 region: CASSPGTGQETQYF. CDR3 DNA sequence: TGCGCCAGCAGCCCCGGGACAGGGCAAGAGACCCAGTACTTC.

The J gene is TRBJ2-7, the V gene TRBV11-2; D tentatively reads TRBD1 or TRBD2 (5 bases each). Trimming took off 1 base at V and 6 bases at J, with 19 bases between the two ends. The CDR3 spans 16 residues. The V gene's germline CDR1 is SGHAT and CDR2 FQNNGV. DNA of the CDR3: TGTGCCAGCAGCTTAGTAGGTGGCCGGGACCTGAGCGAGCAGTACTTC. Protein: CASSLVGGRDLSEQYF. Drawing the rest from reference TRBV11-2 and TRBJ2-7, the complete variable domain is EAGVAQSPRYKIIEKRQSVAFWCNPISGHATLYWYQQILGQGPKLLIQFQNNGVVDDSQLPKDRFSAERLKGVDSTLKIQPAKLEDSAVYLCASSLVGGRDLSEQYFGPGTRLTVT.

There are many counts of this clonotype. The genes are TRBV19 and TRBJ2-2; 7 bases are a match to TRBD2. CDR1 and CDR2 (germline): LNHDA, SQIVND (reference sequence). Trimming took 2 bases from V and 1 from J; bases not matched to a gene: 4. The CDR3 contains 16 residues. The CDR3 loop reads CASSISSGVNTGELFF. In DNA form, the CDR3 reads TGTGCCAGTAGTATATCCAGCGGGGTGAACACCGGGGAGCTGTTTTTT.

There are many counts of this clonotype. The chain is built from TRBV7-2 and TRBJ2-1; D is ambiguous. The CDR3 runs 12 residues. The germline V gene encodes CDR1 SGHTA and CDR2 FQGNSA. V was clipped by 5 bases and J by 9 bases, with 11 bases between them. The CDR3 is CASSRSPGEQFF. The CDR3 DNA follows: TGTGCCAGCAGCCGATCACCGGGTGAGCAGTTCTTC.

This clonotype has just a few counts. The DNA for the CDR3 is TGTGCCAGCAGTTATTCGGACAGCGAAGGGCAGTACTTC. Its translation: CASSYSDSEGQYF. V is TRBV12-3 or TRBV12-4 and J is TRBJ2-4; tentatively, D is TRBD1 (6 bases). The CDR3 spans 13 residues. Trimming pared 4 bases from V and 13 bases from J, leaving 17 bases between.

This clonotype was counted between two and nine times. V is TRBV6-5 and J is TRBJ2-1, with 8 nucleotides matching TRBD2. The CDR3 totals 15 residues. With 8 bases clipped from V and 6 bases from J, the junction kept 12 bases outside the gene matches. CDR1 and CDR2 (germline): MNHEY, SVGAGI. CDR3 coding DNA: TGTGCCAGCTTCCCCCGGGCTAGCGGGCCCAATGAGCAGTTCTTC. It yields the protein CASFPRASGPNEQFF.

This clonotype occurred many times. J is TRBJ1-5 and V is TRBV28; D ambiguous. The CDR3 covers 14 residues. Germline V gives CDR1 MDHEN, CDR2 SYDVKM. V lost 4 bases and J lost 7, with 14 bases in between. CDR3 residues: CASSSRGGGQPQHF. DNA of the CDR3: TGTGCCAGCAGTTCGAGAGGAGGAGGACAGCCCCAGCATTTT.

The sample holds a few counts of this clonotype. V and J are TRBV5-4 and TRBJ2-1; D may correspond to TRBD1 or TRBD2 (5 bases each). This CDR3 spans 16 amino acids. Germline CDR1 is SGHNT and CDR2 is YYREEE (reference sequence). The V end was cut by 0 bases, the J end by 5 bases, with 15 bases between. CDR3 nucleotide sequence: TGTGCCAGCAGCTTGGGGGCCCCCGGGACGAACAATGAGCAGTTCTTC. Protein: CASSLGAPGTNNEQFF.